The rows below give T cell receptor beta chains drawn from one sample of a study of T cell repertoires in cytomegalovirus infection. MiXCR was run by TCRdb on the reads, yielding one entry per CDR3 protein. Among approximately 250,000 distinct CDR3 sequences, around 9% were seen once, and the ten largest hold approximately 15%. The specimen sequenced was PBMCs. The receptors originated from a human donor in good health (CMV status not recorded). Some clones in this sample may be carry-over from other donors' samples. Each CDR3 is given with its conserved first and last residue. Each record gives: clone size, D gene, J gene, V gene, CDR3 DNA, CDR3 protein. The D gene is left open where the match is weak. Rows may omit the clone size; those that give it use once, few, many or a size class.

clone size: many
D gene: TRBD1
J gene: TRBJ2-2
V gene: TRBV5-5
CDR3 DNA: TGTGCCAGCAGCGCAGGACAGGGGAGGGCCGGGGAGCTGTTTTTT
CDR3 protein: CASSAGQGRAGELFF

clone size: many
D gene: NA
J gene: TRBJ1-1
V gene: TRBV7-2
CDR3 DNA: TGTGCCAGCAGCTTAGGCACGGGGACGGGGATGAACACTGAAGCTTTCTTT
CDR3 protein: CASSLGTGTGMNTEAFF

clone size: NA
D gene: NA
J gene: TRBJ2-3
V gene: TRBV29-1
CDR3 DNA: TGCAGCGTTGAAAAGGGTGGCACAGATACGCAGTATTTT
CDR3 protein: CSVEKGGTDTQYF

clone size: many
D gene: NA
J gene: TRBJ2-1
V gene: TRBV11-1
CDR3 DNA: TGTGCCAGCAGCAGCCGCTTGGGCCCCGAGGAGCAGTTCTTC
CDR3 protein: CASSSRLGPEEQFF

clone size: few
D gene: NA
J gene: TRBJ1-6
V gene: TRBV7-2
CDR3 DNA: TGTGCCAGCAGCTGGGGGGGGGCGGGGAATTCACCCCTCCACTTT
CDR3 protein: CASSWGGAGNSPLHF

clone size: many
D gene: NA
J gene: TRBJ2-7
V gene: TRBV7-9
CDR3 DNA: TGTGCCAGCAGACGCCCACAGGGAAGGGAATACTTC
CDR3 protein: CASRRPQGREYF

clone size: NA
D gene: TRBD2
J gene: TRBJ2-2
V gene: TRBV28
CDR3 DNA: TGTGCCAGCAGTTCCCCGGGACTAGCGGGTCGCGGGGAGCTGTTTTTT
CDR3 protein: CASSSPGLAGRGELFF

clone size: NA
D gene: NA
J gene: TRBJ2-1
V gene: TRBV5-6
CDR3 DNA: TGTGCCAGCAGCTCCCGATCACTAGTGACGGGGAATGAGCAGTTCTTC
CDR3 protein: CASSSRSLVTGNEQFF

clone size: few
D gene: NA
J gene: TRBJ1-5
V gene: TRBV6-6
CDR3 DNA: TGTGCCAGCAGTAACCGACAGAATAGCAATCAGCCCCAGCATTTT
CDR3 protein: CASSNRQNSNQPQHF

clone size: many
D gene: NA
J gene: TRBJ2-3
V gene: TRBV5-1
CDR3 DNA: TGCGCCAGCAGCCCCGTGAAGCTAGCCGGCACAGATACGCAGTATTTT
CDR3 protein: CASSPVKLAGTDTQYF

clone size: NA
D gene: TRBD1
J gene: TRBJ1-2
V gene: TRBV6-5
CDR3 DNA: TGTGCCAGCAGTACCGACAGGGATAGAGCGTGGGGCTACACCTTC
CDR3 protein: CASSTDRDRAWGYTF

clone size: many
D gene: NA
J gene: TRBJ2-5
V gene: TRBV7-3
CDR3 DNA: TGTGCCAGCAGCTCCGGACAGCTGGGGGAGACCCAGTACTTC
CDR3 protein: CASSSGQLGETQYF

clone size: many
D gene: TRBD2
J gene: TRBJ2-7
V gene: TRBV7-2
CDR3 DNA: TGTGCCAGCAGCTCGGGACTAGCGGGAGGTTACGAGCAGTACTTC
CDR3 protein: CASSSGLAGGYEQYF